This T cell receptor beta chain is from a study of cytomegalovirus exposure and HLA in healthy donors. Study-wide points: The authors listed 180 or so TCR beta chains as cytomegalovirus-associated. High sensitivity and specificity were reportedly achieved when the classifier diagnosed cytomegalovirus status.

TCRdb's copy holds only in-frame clones and misses some; the assay was immunoSEQ multiplex PCR. The repertoire includes 300,000 to 450,000 clones, 80% to 90% of them detected once, and approximately 0.8% sits in the top ten. The V gene end was trimmed by 5 bases and the J gene end by 5 bases; junction bases not matched to a gene: 9. The CDR3 spans 14 residues. Germline V gene data show CDR1 as MNHEY and CDR2 as SMNVEV (reference sequence). As for this clone: No antigen is known for it.

The sample consisted of PBMCs. The rearrangement links TRBV27 to TRBJ2-7; TRBD2 matches 7 bases. This TCR was sampled from a woman aged 18-30 years in good health and CMV-seronegative. The CDR3 here is CASSPSQRGNEQYF. DNA for the CDR3: TGTGCCAGCAGTCCGTCGCAGCGGGGTAACGAGCAGTACTTC.